This T cell receptor (beta chain) stems from a study of blood T cells in healthy people across ages. The authors ran a second PCR of about 7 to 12 cycles using a sample-barcoded 5' primer and a J-beta primer mix. TCRdb called the 5' RACE reads again in MiXCR, with one record for every CDR3 protein. The repertoire consists of 270,000 or so distinct CDR3 sequences, with 25% to 30% occurring once and the leading ten covering 25% to 30%. As to this clonotype: The antigen is not known.

The ends were cut back, 7 bases at V and 2 bases at J, with 11 bases in the middle. This CDR3 is built from 13 residues. Per the germline V gene, CDR1 is SNHLY and CDR2 is FYNNEI. Overall study findings and caveats: Researchers report that TCR beta diversity correlated strongly with naive T cell percentage.

This clonotype was sampled from a woman in her sixties or seventies in good health. V gene TRBV2 combines with J gene TRBJ2-5; weak D call: TRBD2 (6 bases). Source material: blood. The CDR3 DNA follows: TGTGCCAGCAATAAACTAGCTCAAGAGACCCAGTACTTC. Its translation is CASNKLAQETQYF.